What follows are 27 T cell receptor beta chains derived from one specimen sequenced in a study of T cell responses to AZD1222 COVID-19 vaccine. Assay used: immunoSEQ multiplex PCR; TCRdb lists only in-frame clones, some missing. The sample lists under 85,000 clones, over 75% seen once, with 11% in the top ten. This specimen was peripheral blood, taken on day 0 of AZD1222 vaccination. The receptors shown here come from an adult in good health.

The chain joins TRBV5-1 to TRBJ2-7, with 7 positions matching TRBD2. The CDR3 loop spans 15 amino acids. Germline CDR1 is SGHRS and CDR2 is YFSETQ. V was clipped by 2 bases and J by 0 bases; unmatched bases: 5. In nucleotides, the CDR3 is TGCGCCAGCAGCTTTCATAGCGGGCCCTCCTACGAGCAGTACTTC. Amino acids: CASSFHSGPSYEQYF.

This clone is a singleton in its sample. The chain links TRBV27 to TRBJ2-1; TRBD2 matches 8 bases. CDR3 length: 15 residues. V shed 4 bases, J shed 8 bases, and the junction held 10 bases outside the gene matches. Per the germline V gene, CDR1 is MNHEY and CDR2 is SMNVEV (reference sequence). DNA for the CDR3: TGTGCCAGCAGTTCCTATCTCGGGAGGGGTGATGAGCAGTTCTTC. Protein sequence: CASSSYLGRGDEQFF.

The chain couples TRBV7-9 to TRBJ1-1; 9 bases fit TRBD1. Trimming at V came to 8 bases and at J to 1 base, leaving 5 bases not matched to a gene. Germline V gives CDR1 SEHNR, CDR2 FQNEAQ (reference sequence). The CDR3 runs to 14 residues. The CDR3 sequence: CASHRGQGNTEAFF. The CDR3 DNA sequence: TGTGCCAGCCACAGGGGGCAAGGGAACACTGAAGCTTTCTTT.

The V call is TRBV10-1, the J call TRBJ1-1; D is perhaps TRBD1 (5 bases). Germline CDR1 is WNHNN and CDR2 is SYGVQD (reference sequence). Trimming removed 0 bases at V and 2 bases at J, with 7 bases between. This CDR3 has 14 residues. Here the CDR3 DNA reads TGCGCCAGCAGTGAGTCGACAGATAACACTGAAGCTTTCTTT. Protein product: CASSESTDNTEAFF.

The gene calls are TRBV25-1 and TRBJ2-1; possibly TRBD1 for D (6 bases). CDR3 size: 13 residues. Germline V CDR1 and CDR2: MGHDK, SYGVNS. V was cut by 6 bases and J by 10 bases, with 16 bases left in between. The CDR3 region is CASSADSGTEQFF. The CDR3 bases are TGTGCCAGCAGCGCTGATTCCGGGACAGAGCAGTTCTTC.

This chain joins TRBV12-5 and TRBJ2-4; no clear D. V was shortened by 5 bases and J by 6 bases, with 11 bases between the two germline ends. This CDR3 has 13 amino acids. Germline values: CDR1 LGHNT, CDR2 FRNRAP. CDR3 in DNA: TGTGCTAGTGGTCTCCCTAGAGGAAACATTCAGTACTTC. Its protein product is CASGLPRGNIQYF.

V usage is TRBV5-5 and J usage is TRBJ1-6, with D maybe TRBD1 (6 bases). CDR1 is SGHKS, CDR2 YYEKEE, per germline (reference sequence). The CDR3 runs 17 residues. With 6 bases removed from V and 3 bases from J, the gap between germline ends came to 19 bases. The CDR3 loop is CASILDVGARYNSPLHF. As DNA, the CDR3 is TGTGCCAGCATCCTAGACGTGGGGGCCCGCTATAATTCACCCCTCCACTTT.

V usage is TRBV14 and J usage is TRBJ2-7; D call uncertain. The germline V and J ends were trimmed by 1 base and 1 base, with 11 bases remaining between them. The CDR3 runs 15 residues. Germline CDR1 reads SGHDN; CDR2 reads FVKESK. The CDR3 bases are TGTGCCAGCAGCCAAGCGCTAGTCCTATCCTACGAGCAGTACTTC. It codes for CASSQALVLSYEQYF.

This clone was counted a single time. This chain connects TRBV7-9 to TRBJ1-2; possibly TRBD1 for D (6 bases). The CDR3 extends over 13 amino acids. Germline assignment: CDR1 SEHNR and CDR2 FQNEAQ (reference sequence). Trimming left V 1 base short and J 4 bases short, with 7 bases between. The CDR3 loop reads CASSLGDTYGYTF. Written as DNA, the CDR3 is TGTGCCAGCAGCTTAGGGGACACCTATGGCTACACCTTC.

The chain carries TRBV10-1 and TRBJ1-6; the D gene is possibly TRBD1 (5 bases). V lost 2 bases and J 10 bases, leaving 18 bases between the germline ends. The CDR3 has 16 residues. Germline values: CDR1 WNHNN, CDR2 SYGVQD (reference sequence). DNA for the CDR3: TGCGCCAGCAGTGAGGTAAGAGGCAGGGAAGTATCACCCCTCCACTTT. Translating it yields CASSEVRGREVSPLHF.

The chain joins TRBV28 to TRBJ2-7; D is ambiguous. The CDR3 runs 12 residues. The V gene's germline CDR1 is MDHEN and CDR2 SYDVKM. Trimming left V 5 bases short and J 2 bases short, with 7 bases between. CDR3: CASSPDPYEQYF. CDR3 sequence (DNA): TGTGCCAGCAGTCCTGACCCCTACGAGCAGTACTTC.

V usage is TRBV29-1 and J usage is TRBJ2-5, with D tentatively TRBD1 (5 bases). Germline CDR1 reads SQVTM; CDR2 reads ANQGSEA. CDR3 length: 13 residues. Deletions cut 6 bases from V and 3 bases from J, with 14 bases between. CDR3: CSVHYSGKETQYF. The CDR3 DNA is TGCAGCGTCCATTATTCAGGGAAAGAGACCCAGTACTTC. Full variable domain (outside the CDR3, taken from reference TRBV29-1 and TRBJ2-5): SAVISQKPSRDICQRGTSLTIQCQVDSQVTMMFWYRQQPGQSLTLIATANQGSEATYESGFVIDKFPISRPNLTFSTLTVSNMSPEDSSIYLCSVHYSGKETQYFGPGTRLLVL.

The chain recombines TRBV19 with TRBJ2-4; 7 positions agree with TRBD1. The CDR3 spans 15 residues. V lost 4 bases to trimming and J lost 2 bases; unmatched junction nucleotides: 5. Germline V gives CDR1 LNHDA, CDR2 SQIVND (reference sequence). The CDR3 bases are TGTGCCAGTAGTACCCACAGGGGTTCCAAAAACATTCAGTACTTC. It translates to CASSTHRGSKNIQYF.

The chain carries TRBV12-5 and TRBJ2-7; tentatively, D is TRBD1 (5 bases). CDR1 and CDR2 from the germline V gene are LGHNT and FRNRAP. The CDR3 is made up of 13 amino acids. V was shortened by 6 bases and J by 3 bases, with 12 bases between the two germline ends. The DNA for the CDR3 is TGTGCTAGTGGCCCGTCAAGGGGCTACGAGCAGTACGTC. Translation: CASGPSRGYEQYV.

The V and J genes are TRBV6-5 and TRBJ2-2; either TRBD1 or TRBD2 may supply D (7 bases each). Germline CDR1 reads MNHEY; CDR2 reads SVGAGI. V dropped 5 bases and J dropped 5 bases, with 15 bases sitting between them. The CDR3 is made up of 15 amino acids. CDR3 sequence reads: CASSPPGGGTGELFF. The CDR3 nucleotides read TGTGCCAGCAGTCCCCCAGGGGGGGGGACCGGGGAGCTGTTTTTT.

The genes are TRBV6-5 and TRBJ2-5, with a weak D call TRBD2 (5 bases). This CDR3 is 15 amino acids long. Germline V gene data show CDR1 as MNHEY and CDR2 as SVGAGI. V was trimmed by 2 bases and J by 5 bases, leaving 15 bases between them. The CDR3 region has the DNA TGTGCCAGCAGTTACGGAACGGGAAAAGGGGAGACCCAGTACTTC. The encoded protein is CASSYGTGKGETQYF.

This sequence joins TRBV6-6 and TRBJ1-2; 8 bases match TRBD1. Germline V lookup: CDR1 MNHNY, CDR2 SVGAGI (reference sequence). The V segment lost 6 bases and the J segment 4 bases; nucleotides outside the gene matches: 4. This CDR3 is built from 13 residues. CDR3 in amino acids: CASRKTGVYGYTF. The CDR3, as DNA: TGTGCCAGCAGGAAGACAGGGGTCTATGGCTACACCTTC.

This clone was picked up many times. The V gene is TRBV5-5, the J gene TRBJ2-1; 11 positions agree with TRBD2. The CDR3 has 19 amino acids. Trimming cost V 0 bases and J 0 bases; bases outside gene matches: 8. Germline lookup yields CDR1 SGHKS and CDR2 YYEKEE (reference sequence). CDR3 nucleotide sequence: TGTGCCAGCAGCTTGGGATCTAGCGGGAGGTCGAGCTCCTACAATGAGCAGTTCTTC. This codes for CASSLGSSGRSSSYNEQFF.

This clone was seen once. The rearrangement links TRBV11-2 to TRBJ2-7, with TRBD2 matching 7 bases. CDR3 length: 14 residues. The germline gives CDR1 SGHAT, CDR2 FQNNGV. J was trimmed by 2 bases and V by 7 bases; bases with no gene match: 8. CDR3 in amino acids: CASTHSGKPYEQYF. DNA for the CDR3: TGTGCCAGCACCCACAGCGGGAAACCCTACGAGCAGTACTTC. The full variable domain, its missing parts supplied by reference TRBV11-2 and TRBJ2-7, is EAGVAQSPRYKIIEKRQSVAFWCNPISGHATLYWYQQILGQGPKLLIQFQNNGVVDDSQLPKDRFSAERLKGVDSTLKIQPAKLEDSAVYLCASTHSGKPYEQYFGPGTRLTVT.

The V and J genes are TRBV28 and TRBJ1-5, with a possible D match to TRBD1 (5 bases). The CDR3 has 14 amino acids. From germline, CDR1 is MDHEN and CDR2 SYDVKM. With 6 bases removed from V and 4 bases from J, the gap between germline ends came to 13 bases. The CDR3 DNA follows: TGTGCCAGCAGCCCACAGGTAGGGAATCAGCCCCAGCATTTT. Amino acid sequence: CASSPQVGNQPQHF.

The chain combines TRBV7-9 with TRBJ1-6, with D unclear. Germline V lookup: CDR1 SEHNR, CDR2 FQNEAQ (reference sequence). The CDR3 is made up of 13 amino acids. Trimming removed 1 base from V and 8 bases from J, with 6 bases in between. The CDR3 loop is CASSLDAHSPLHF. The CDR3 DNA follows: TGTGCCAGCAGCTTAGACGCCCATTCACCCCTCCACTTT.

This sequence joins TRBV7-9 and TRBJ1-6, with TRBD1 as a possible D gene (5 bases). The CDR3 runs to 16 residues. The V end lost 3 bases, the J end lost 7 bases, and 16 bases lay between the germline ends. The V gene's germline CDR1 is SEHNR and CDR2 FQNEAQ (reference sequence). In DNA form, the CDR3 reads TGTGCCAGCAGCTTCCCCCCGGGACGCCTAAATTCACCCCTCCACTTT. It is translated as CASSFPPGRLNSPLHF.

The sample holds one count of this clone. The chain couples TRBV5-5 to TRBJ1-2, with D hard to call. The V end was cut by 4 bases, the J end by 5 bases, with 15 bases between. CDR3 length: 14 amino acids. Germline V gene lookup returns CDR1 SGHKS and CDR2 YYEKEE (reference sequence). CDR3 in DNA: TGTGCCAGCAGCGGGGAGGCCCGGGCGTATGGCTACACCTTC. Protein product: CASSGEARAYGYTF.

J is TRBJ1-6 and V is TRBV19; the match to TRBD1 covers 8 bases. This CDR3 comprises 16 residues. Germline V gene sequence: CDR1 LNHDA, CDR2 SQIVND (reference sequence). V lost 6 bases to trimming and J lost 1 base; unmatched junction nucleotides: 5. CDR3 in amino acids: CASSTNRGSYNSPLHF. The DNA of the CDR3 is TGTGCCAGTAGCACCAACAGGGGGTCCTATAATTCACCCCTCCACTTT.

This rearrangement joins TRBV28 to TRBJ1-1; D unresolved. Germline CDR1 is MDHEN and CDR2 is SYDVKM. The V and J ends lost 5 bases and 4 bases respectively, with 17 bases between them. This CDR3 is 15 amino acids long. In nucleotides, the CDR3 is TGTGCCAGCAGTCCCGGACGGTCAATGGGCACTGAAGCTTTCTTT. This codes for CASSPGRSMGTEAFF.

This clone was recorded only once. The chain carries TRBV12-2 and TRBJ1-5. TRBV12-2 is reported as a pseudogene. The CDR3 has 19 residues. This chain's CDR3 is CASRLPSTGYGRQGQPQHF. DNA for the CDR3: TGTGCAAGTCGCTTACCCTCGACAGGGTACGGGAGGCAAGGTCAGCCCCAGCATTTT.

The V call is TRBV19, the J call TRBJ1-1; maybe TRBD1 (6 bases). The CDR3 contains 15 residues. Between the trimmed V and J ends, which lost 7 bases and 0 bases, there was a span of 15 bases. Germline V gene data show CDR1 as LNHDA and CDR2 as SQIVND (reference sequence). CDR3 region: CASNSRGHLNTEAFF. The CDR3 DNA follows: TGTGCCAGTAACTCGAGGGGACACCTGAACACTGAAGCTTTCTTT. The full variable domain, with the rest looked up from reference TRBV19 and TRBJ1-1, is DGGITQSPKYLFRKEGQNVTLSCEQNLNHDAMYWYRQDPGQGLRLIYYSQIVNDFQKGDIAEGYSVSREKKESFPLTVTSAQKNPTAFYLCASNSRGHLNTEAFFGQGTRLTVV.